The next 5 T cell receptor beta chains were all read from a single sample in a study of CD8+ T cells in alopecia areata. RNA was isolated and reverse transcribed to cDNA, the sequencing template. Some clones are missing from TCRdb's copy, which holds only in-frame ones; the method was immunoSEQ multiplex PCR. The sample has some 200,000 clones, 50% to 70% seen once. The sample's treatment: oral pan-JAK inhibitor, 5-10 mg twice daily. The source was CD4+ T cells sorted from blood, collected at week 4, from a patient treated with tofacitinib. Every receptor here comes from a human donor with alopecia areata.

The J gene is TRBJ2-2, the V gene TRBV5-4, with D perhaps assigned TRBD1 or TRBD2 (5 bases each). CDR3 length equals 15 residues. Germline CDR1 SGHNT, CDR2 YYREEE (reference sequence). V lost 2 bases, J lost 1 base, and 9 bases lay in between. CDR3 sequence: CASSLGTRNTGELFF. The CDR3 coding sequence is TGTGCCAGCAGCTTAGGGACGCGGAACACCGGGGAGCTGTTTTTT.

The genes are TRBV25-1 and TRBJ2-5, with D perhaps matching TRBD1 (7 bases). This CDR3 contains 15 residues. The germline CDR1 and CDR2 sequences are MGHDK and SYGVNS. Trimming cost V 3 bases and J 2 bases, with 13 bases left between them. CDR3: CASSDAGQPQETQYF. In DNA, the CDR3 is TGTGCCAGCAGTGATGCGGGACAGCCACAAGAGACCCAGTACTTC.

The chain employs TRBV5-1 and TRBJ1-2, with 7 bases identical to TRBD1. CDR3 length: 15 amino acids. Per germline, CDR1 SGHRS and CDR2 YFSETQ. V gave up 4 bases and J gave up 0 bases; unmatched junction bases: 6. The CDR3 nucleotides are TGCGCCAGCAGCATAAGGACAGGCTCTAACTATGGCTACACCTTC. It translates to CASSIRTGSNYGYTF.

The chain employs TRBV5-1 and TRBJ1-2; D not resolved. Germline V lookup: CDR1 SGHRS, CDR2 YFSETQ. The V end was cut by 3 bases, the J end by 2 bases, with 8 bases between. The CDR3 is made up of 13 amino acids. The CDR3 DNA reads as TGCGCCAGCAGCTCGGATACCAACTATGGCTACACCTTC. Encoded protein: CASSSDTNYGYTF.

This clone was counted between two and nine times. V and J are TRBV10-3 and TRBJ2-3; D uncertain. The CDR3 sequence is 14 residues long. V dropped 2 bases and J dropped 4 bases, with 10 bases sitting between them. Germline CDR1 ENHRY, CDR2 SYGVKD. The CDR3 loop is CAISEENSSDTQYF. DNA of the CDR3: TGTGCCATCAGTGAGGAGAATAGTTCAGATACGCAGTATTTT.